This T cell receptor beta chain is drawn from a study of blood T cell repertoires in COVID-19. Per the original methods: Amplification of reference gene primers provided the estimated nucleated cell counts. The data were produced by immunoSEQ multiplex PCR, yet TCRdb's version contains in-frame clones alone and is incomplete. V and J calls plus clone size are reproduced from that table; the DNA served to infer D and trimming. Of over 100,000 clones in the sample, around 84% are singletons; the top ten hold over 1.2%. This receptor was obtained from a man aged 35 to 55 with acute or convalescent COVID-19. The sequenced sample consisted of peripheral blood.

The chain's CDR3 is CASSQGQVGEKLFF. DNA of the CDR3: TGTGCCAGCAGTCAGGGACAGGTTGGCGAAAAACTGTTTTTT. The rearrangement joins TRBV28 to TRBJ1-4, with 8 nucleotides matching TRBD1. CDR1 and CDR2 (germline): MDHEN, SYDVKM. Trimming removed 5 bases from V and 8 bases from J; junction bases left unmatched: 7. The CDR3 extends over 14 amino acids.